This T cell receptor beta chain was captured by sequencing in a study of T cell changes during pregnancy in multiple sclerosis (dated by TCRdb to between 2017 and 2020). For the study in its entirety: In women with multiple sclerosis, the researchers looked at how the T cell repertoire shifted as pregnancy progressed.

With respect to this clone: This clone's antigen is unknown. No qualities accompany the bases; no much larger clone lies one base away.

The cysteine opens and the phenylalanine closes a CDR3 of 16 amino acids. Kept here is only the CDR3 DNA, which spans 48 bases and is read in frame from base 1. V is cut back by 1 base and J by 5 bases, with 2 bases in the junction unmatched. The CDR1 and CDR2 encoded by the germline V gene are SGHAT and FQNNGV. Libraries were built with the immunoSEQ multiplex PCR assay. What TCRdb holds here is the immuneACCESS table cut down to in-frame rearrangements. Part of the clones is not present; checked against another copy, under half of the missing clones reflect an unresolved V gene, and the others are unexplained. Across this sample there are about 50,000 clones, with around 90% seen only once. The ten largest clones take up 0.2% to 0.3% of the sample.

This TCR came from a female donor with multiple sclerosis, enrolled in a pregnancy study. The sample was CD4+ T cells from peripheral blood mononuclear cells, taken in the second trimester of pregnancy. The chain uses TRBV11-2 and TRBJ2-3, with TRBD2 matching 14 junction bases. The CDR3 in this case is CASSLGTSGRLDTQYF. The bases read TGTGCCAGCAGCTTAGGGACTAGCGGGAGGCTAGATACGCAGTATTTT.